This entry lists 18 T cell receptor beta chains sequenced from one sample in a study of neoadjuvant anti-PD-1 for oral cavity cancer. The assay was immunoSEQ multiplex PCR, and TCRdb's table has in-frame clones only and misses some. This table holds 11,000 to 15,000 clones, around two thirds found once. The sample was PBMCs, taken before nivolumab (anti-PD-1) treatment. Receptor source: a person aged 40 to 85 with oral cavity squamous cell carcinoma.

The genes are TRBV28 and TRBJ2-7; 8 nucleotides agree with TRBD1. CDR3 length: 13 residues. With 8 bases clipped from V and 5 bases from J, the junction kept 8 bases outside the gene matches. The V gene's germline CDR1 is MDHEN and CDR2 SYDVKM. The CDR3 spells CASRQGSSNEQYF. In DNA, the CDR3 is TGTGCCAGCCGACAGGGGTCCTCGAACGAGCAGTACTTC.

V is TRBV15 and J is TRBJ1-5, with D unresolved. This CDR3 spans 15 amino acids. Trimming cost V 0 bases and J 0 bases, with 6 bases left between them. The germline V gene encodes CDR1 LNHNV and CDR2 YYDKDF (reference sequence). The CDR3: CATSRERDSNQPQHF. CDR3 DNA: TGTGCCACCAGCAGAGAACGGGATAGCAATCAGCCCCAGCATTTT. Combining the CDR3 with reference TRBV15 and TRBJ1-5 gives the whole variable domain DAMVIQNPRYQVTQFGKPVTLSCSQTLNHNVMYWYQQKSSQAPKLLFHYYDKDFNNEADTPDNFQSRRPNTSFCFLDIRSPGLGDTAMYLCATSRERDSNQPQHFGDGTRLSIL.

CDR3 residues: CASSLVQGGQPQHF. The DNA of the CDR3 is TGTGCCAGCAGCTTAGTCCAGGGCGGACAGCCCCAGCATTTT. This chain uses TRBV7-8 with TRBJ1-5; D is possibly TRBD1 (5 bases). V was clipped by 1 base and J by 7 bases, with 11 bases between them. The CDR3 is 14 amino acids. Germline CDR1 SGHVS, CDR2 FQNEAQ.

This clone was observed a handful of times. The chain joins TRBV28 to TRBJ1-5; 7 nucleotides align to TRBD1. The CDR3 has 13 amino acids. Trimming took 4 bases from V and 6 from J; bases not matched to a gene: 3. CDR1 and CDR2 from the germline V gene are MDHEN and SYDVKM. CDR3 in amino acids: CASSSPGGQPQHF. CDR3 bases: TGTGCCAGCAGTTCCCCAGGGGGTCAGCCCCAGCATTTT.

This chain joins TRBV6-1 and TRBJ2-5; D possibly corresponds to TRBD1 (5 bases). The CDR3 consists of 14 residues. Looked up from germline, CDR1 is MNHNS and CDR2 is SASEGT. The V end lost 5 bases, the J end lost 3 bases, and 13 bases lay between the germline ends. Written as DNA, the CDR3 is TGTGCCAGCAGTACTGGACAAGAGGAAGAGACCCAGTACTTC. This sequence encodes CASSTGQEEETQYF.

The chain employs TRBV28 and TRBJ1-2, with D tentatively TRBD1 (6 bases). Per germline, CDR1 MDHEN and CDR2 SYDVKM. Deletions cut 3 bases from V and 4 bases from J, with 12 bases between. This CDR3 region has 14 residues. The CDR3 region is CASSFGGTLYGYTF. CDR3 DNA sequence: TGTGCCAGCAGTTTCGGAGGGACACTCTATGGCTACACCTTC.

The sample holds a few counts of this clone. The chain carries TRBV5-1 and TRBJ2-3, with D maybe TRBD1 (5 bases). The germline V gene has CDR1 SGHRS and CDR2 YFSETQ. This CDR3 contains 13 residues. V was pared by 5 bases and J by 1 base, with 8 bases between. CDR3 in amino acids: CASRGPGTDTQYF. The CDR3, as DNA: TGCGCCAGCAGGGGGCCAGGCACAGATACGCAGTATTTT.

The chain has TRBV19 and TRBJ1-1; D is perhaps TRBD1 (6 bases). There are 13 residues in the CDR3. From germline, CDR1 is LNHDA and CDR2 SQIVND (reference sequence). The germline V and J ends were trimmed by 5 bases and 8 bases, with 15 bases remaining between them. The CDR3 DNA sequence: TGTGCCAGTAGTCTACAGGGTTTGCCGGAAGCTTTCTTT. Protein sequence: CASSLQGLPEAFF.

The chain uses TRBV19 and TRBJ2-1; a possible D gene is TRBD2 (5 bases). The CDR3 loop spans 15 amino acids. Germline CDR1 LNHDA, CDR2 SQIVND (reference sequence). The ends were cut back, 5 bases at V and 4 bases at J, with 15 bases in the middle. CDR3 DNA sequence: TGTGCCAGTAGTTACGGAATGGGCGGGTACAATGAGCAGTTCTTC. Encoded protein: CASSYGMGGYNEQFF.

This clone was seen just once. The chain uses TRBV6-5 and TRBJ1-1, with D maybe TRBD1 (5 bases). Germline CDR1 MNHEY, CDR2 SVGAGI. The V gene lost 4 bases and the J gene lost 4 bases, with 16 bases spanning the gap. The CDR3 consists of 15 residues. The CDR3 DNA reads TGTGCCAGCAGTTCCCCGGGGGGTTCCGCCACTGAAGCTTTCTTT. Its translation: CASSSPGGSATEAFF.

The rearrangement links TRBV29-1 to TRBJ1-2; D is unclear. From germline, CDR1 is SQVTM and CDR2 ANQGSEA. Trimming shortened V by 5 bases and J by 4 bases, and 14 bases separated the two germline ends. The CDR3 extends over 13 amino acids. CDR3 DNA sequence: TGCAGCGTTAGGCAAAGGGTCGGCTATGGCTACACCTTC. This gives the protein CSVRQRVGYGYTF.

This clone was picked up a small number of times. The genes are TRBV29-1 and TRBJ2-1, with 8 bases aligning to TRBD2. The CDR3 contains 16 residues. With 1 base clipped from V and 8 bases from J, the junction kept 13 bases outside the gene matches. Germline V gene data show CDR1 as SQVTM and CDR2 as ANQGSEA. CDR3 sequence reads: CSVEAGTRILVDEQFF. CDR3 coding DNA: TGCAGCGTTGAAGCAGGGACTAGAATACTCGTCGATGAGCAGTTCTTC.

This clone was observed a few times. The rearrangement joins TRBV5-1 to TRBJ1-5; tentatively, D is TRBD1 (5 bases). V was shortened by 1 base and J by 0 bases, with 8 bases between the two germline ends. The germline V gene encodes CDR1 SGHRS and CDR2 YFSETQ. This CDR3 spans 15 amino acids. The DNA of the CDR3 is TGCGCCAGCAGCTTGTGGGGGTATAGCAATCAGCCCCAGCATTTT. It encodes CASSLWGYSNQPQHF.

This clone turned up a few times. CDR3 residues: CASNGGASQPQHF. The DNA of the CDR3 is TGTGCCAGTAATGGCGGGGCTAGTCAGCCCCAGCATTTT. This chain connects TRBV19 to TRBJ1-5; D may be TRBD1 (5 bases). The germline V gene has CDR1 LNHDA and CDR2 SQIVND (reference sequence). V was cut by 7 bases and J by 6 bases, with 13 bases left in between. This CDR3 region has 13 residues.

This chain uses TRBV10-1 with TRBJ2-1, with TRBD2 matching 7 bases. The CDR3 loop spans 15 amino acids. The germline gives CDR1 WNHNN, CDR2 SYGVQD (reference sequence). J gave up 9 bases and V 6 bases, and 14 bases lay outside the gene matches. This CDR3 reads CASSRGGRALGEQFF. The CDR3 nucleotides are TGCGCCAGCAGCCGGGGAGGGAGGGCCCTCGGTGAGCAGTTCTTC.

The chain links TRBV27 to TRBJ2-7, with 11 nucleotides matching TRBD1. This CDR3 has 15 residues. CDR1 and CDR2 (germline): MNHEY, SMNVEV (reference sequence). The V segment lost 3 bases and the J segment 5 bases; nucleotides outside the gene matches: 6. The CDR3 DNA reads as TGTGCCAGCAGTTTGGGACAGGGGGAGTTGGACGAGCAGTACTTC. It specifies CASSLGQGELDEQYF.

The chain couples TRBV7-2 to TRBJ2-3; 7 bases are a match to TRBD2. The J segment lost 2 bases and the V segment lost 5 bases, leaving 7 bases of the junction unmatched. The CDR3 is 15 residues long. Germline V gene lookup returns CDR1 SGHTA and CDR2 FQGNSA. The CDR3 spells CASSRIGGSTDTQYF. CDR3 coding DNA: TGTGCCAGCAGCCGGATCGGGGGGTCCACAGATACGCAGTATTTT.

V usage is TRBV30 and J usage is TRBJ2-3; D is uncertain. Between the trimmed V and J ends, which lost 4 bases and 3 bases, there was a span of 11 bases. Looked up from germline, CDR1 is GTSNPN and CDR2 is SVGIG (reference sequence). This CDR3 contains 13 residues. The CDR3 DNA reads TGTGCCTGGACGCAGATTGGGACAGATACGCAGTATTTT. This encodes CAWTQIGTDTQYF.